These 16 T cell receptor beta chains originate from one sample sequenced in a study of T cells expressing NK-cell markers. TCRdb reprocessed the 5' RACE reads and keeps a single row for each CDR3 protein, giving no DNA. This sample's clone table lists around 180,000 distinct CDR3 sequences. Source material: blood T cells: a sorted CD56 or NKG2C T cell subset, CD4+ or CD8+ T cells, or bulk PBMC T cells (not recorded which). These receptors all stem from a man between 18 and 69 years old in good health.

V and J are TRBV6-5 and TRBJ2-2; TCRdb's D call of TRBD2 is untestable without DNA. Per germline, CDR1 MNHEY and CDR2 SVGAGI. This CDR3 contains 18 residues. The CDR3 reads CASSYSLAGGPGTGELFF.

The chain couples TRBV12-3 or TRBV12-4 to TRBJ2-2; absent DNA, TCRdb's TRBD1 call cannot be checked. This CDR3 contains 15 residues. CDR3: CASSFQGFGPGELFF.

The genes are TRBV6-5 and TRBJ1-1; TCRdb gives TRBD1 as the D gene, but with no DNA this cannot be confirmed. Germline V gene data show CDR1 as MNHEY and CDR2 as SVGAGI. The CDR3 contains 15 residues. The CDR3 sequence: CASSNRQGMNTEAFF.

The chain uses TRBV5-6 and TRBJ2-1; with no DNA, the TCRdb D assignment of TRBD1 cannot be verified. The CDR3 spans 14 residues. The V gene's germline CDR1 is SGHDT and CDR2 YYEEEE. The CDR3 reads CASSRQVSYNEQFF.

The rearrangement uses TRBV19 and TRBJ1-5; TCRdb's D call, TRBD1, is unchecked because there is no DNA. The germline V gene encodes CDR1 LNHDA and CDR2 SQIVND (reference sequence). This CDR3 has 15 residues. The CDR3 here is CASNLGPASNQPQHF.

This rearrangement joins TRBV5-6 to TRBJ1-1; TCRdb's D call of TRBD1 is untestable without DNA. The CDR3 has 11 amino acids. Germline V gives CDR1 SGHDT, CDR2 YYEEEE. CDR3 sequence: CASSSTGKAFF. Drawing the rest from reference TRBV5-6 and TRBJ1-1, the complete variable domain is DAGVTQSPTHLIKTRGQQVTLRCSPKSGHDTVSWYQQALGQGPQFIFQYYEEEERQRGNFPDRFSGHQFPNYSSELNVNALLLGDSALYLCASSSTGKAFFGQGTRLTVV.

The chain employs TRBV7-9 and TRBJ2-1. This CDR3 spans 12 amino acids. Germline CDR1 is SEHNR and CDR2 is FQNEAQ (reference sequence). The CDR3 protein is CASSSGYNEQFF.

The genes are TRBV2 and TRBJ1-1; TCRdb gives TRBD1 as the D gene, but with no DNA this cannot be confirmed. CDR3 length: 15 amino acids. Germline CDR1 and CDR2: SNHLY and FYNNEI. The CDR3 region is CASSESRGVEGEAFF.

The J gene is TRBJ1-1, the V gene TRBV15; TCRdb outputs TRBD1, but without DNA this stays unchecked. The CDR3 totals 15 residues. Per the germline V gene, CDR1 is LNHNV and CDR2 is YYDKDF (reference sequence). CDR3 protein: CATSSRTGLNTEAFF.

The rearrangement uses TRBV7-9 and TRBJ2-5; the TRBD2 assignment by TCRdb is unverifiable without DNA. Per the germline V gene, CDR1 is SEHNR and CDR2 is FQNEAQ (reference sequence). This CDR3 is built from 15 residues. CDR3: CATTSFSGGEETQYF.

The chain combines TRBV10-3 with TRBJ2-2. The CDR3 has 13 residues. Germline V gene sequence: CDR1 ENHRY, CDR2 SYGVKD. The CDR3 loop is CATDPSKTGELFF.

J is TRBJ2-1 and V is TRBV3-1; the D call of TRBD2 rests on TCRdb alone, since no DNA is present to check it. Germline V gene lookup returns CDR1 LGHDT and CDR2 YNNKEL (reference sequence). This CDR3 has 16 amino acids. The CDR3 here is CASSQGRLAGENEQFF.

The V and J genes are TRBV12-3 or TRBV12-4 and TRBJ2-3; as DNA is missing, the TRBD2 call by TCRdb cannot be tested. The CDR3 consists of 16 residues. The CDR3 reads CASRRRLAGGLDTQYF.

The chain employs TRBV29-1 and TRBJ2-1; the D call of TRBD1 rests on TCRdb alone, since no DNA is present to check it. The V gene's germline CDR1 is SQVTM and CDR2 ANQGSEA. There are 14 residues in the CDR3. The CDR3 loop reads CSVESGTGWNEQFF.

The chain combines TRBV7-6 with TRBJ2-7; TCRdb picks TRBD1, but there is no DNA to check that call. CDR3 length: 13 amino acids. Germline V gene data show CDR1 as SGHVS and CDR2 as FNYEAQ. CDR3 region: CASSPGTSLRQYF.

The CDR3 loop is CASSIDRASTDTQYF. The chain is built from TRBV19 and TRBJ2-3. The germline gives CDR1 LNHDA, CDR2 SQIVND (reference sequence). The CDR3 consists of 15 residues.